Each of the 31 T cell receptor beta chains below was sequenced from the same sample in a study of Ad26.COV2.S vaccination and SARS-CoV-2 variants. Profiled with immunoSEQ multiplex PCR; TCRdb holds only in-frame clones, not every one. Of about 410,000 clones listed, 70% to 90% are singletons. Indicated treatment: 15 to 20 received Ad26.COV2.S at low or high dose, single or two shots; about 5 received placebo; per-sample allocation not given. Day 63 after the first injection of vaccine or placebo was the sampling time. The source was peripheral blood, collected in a trial of Ad26.COV2.S vaccine versus placebo. The source is a person between 18 and 59 years old who received the Ad26.COV2.S COVID-19 vaccine or a placebo.

Regarding this clone: This sample includes further DNA sequences coding for the same CDR3. The gene calls are TRBV28 and TRBJ1-5; D unresolved. Trimming took 8 bases from V and 4 from J, leaving 6 bases between them. In germline, CDR1 is MDHEN, CDR2 SYDVKM. The CDR3 extends over 11 amino acids. DNA of the CDR3: TGTGCCAGCTCTCTAAATCAGCCCCAGCATTTT. This encodes CASSLNQPQHF.

V and J are TRBV11-2 and TRBJ2-1; perhaps TRBD2 as D (5 bases). CDR3 length: 18 amino acids. Trimming left V 3 bases short and J 6 bases short, with 24 bases between. CDR1 is SGHAT and CDR2 is FQNNGV in the germline V gene. This chain's CDR3 is CASSFTNPGREGGNEQFF. The CDR3 coding sequence is TGTGCCAGCAGCTTTACGAACCCCGGAAGGGAAGGAGGCAATGAGCAGTTCTTC.

The chain recombines TRBV6-5 with TRBJ2-1; D tentatively fits TRBD1 or TRBD2 (5 bases each). Germline loops: CDR1 MNHEY, CDR2 SVGAGI. CDR3 length: 15 amino acids. Trimming shortened V by 2 bases and J by 4 bases, and 12 bases separated the two germline ends. DNA for the CDR3: TGTGCCAGCAGTTACGTCGGGACGTATTACAATGAGCAGTTCTTC. This encodes CASSYVGTYYNEQFF.

V is TRBV29-1 and J is TRBJ2-1; 8 bases line up with TRBD2. The germline CDR1 and CDR2 sequences are SQVTM and ANQGSEA. This CDR3 is 14 amino acids long. Germline trimming cut 7 bases from V and 0 bases from J; bases unmatched to any gene: 5. CDR3: CSASGSSSYNEQFF. CDR3 in DNA: TGCAGCGCTAGCGGGTCGAGCTCCTACAATGAGCAGTTCTTC.

The chain links TRBV12-3 or TRBV12-4 to TRBJ1-5; D is unclear. The V end was cut by 7 bases, the J end by 1 base, with 8 bases between. The length of the CDR3 is 13 residues. The CDR3 loop reads CASNSRSNQPQHF. DNA for the CDR3: TGTGCCAGCAACAGCAGAAGCAATCAGCCCCAGCATTTT.

CDR3 in DNA: TGTGCCAGCAGTCCCAGCGTAGCGGGTAGGGAGCAGTACTTC. Its translation: CASSPSVAGREQYF. J is TRBJ2-7 and V is TRBV27, with 7 nucleotides matching TRBD2. CDR3 size: 14 residues. In germline, CDR1 is MNHEY, CDR2 SMNVEV (reference sequence). J was trimmed by 7 bases and V by 5 bases; bases with no gene match: 11.

J is TRBJ2-3 and V is TRBV24-1; 11 bases fit TRBD1. Germline CDR1 and CDR2: KGHDR and SFDVKD. The CDR3 spans 20 residues. The J segment lost 1 base and the V segment lost 3 bases, leaving 14 bases of the junction unmatched. As DNA, the CDR3 is TGTGCCACCAGTGATCCCTCTCACGGGACAGGGGGAGTGGGCACAGATACGCAGTATTTT. Residues: CATSDPSHGTGGVGTDTQYF.

This chain connects TRBV4-1 to TRBJ2-1, with TRBD2 identical over 8 bases. The CDR3 sequence is 17 residues long. Germline loops: CDR1 MGHRA, CDR2 YSYEKL. Trimming cost V 1 base and J 0 bases; bases outside gene matches: 5. The CDR3 loop is CASSQGASGRSYNEQFF. DNA of the CDR3: TGCGCCAGCAGCCAAGGGGCTAGCGGGCGCTCCTACAATGAGCAGTTCTTC.

The chain employs TRBV4-2 and TRBJ2-2; tentative D call: TRBD2 (5 bases). This CDR3 has 17 residues. Trimming removed 0 bases at V and 0 bases at J, with 11 bases between. CDR1 and CDR2 from the germline V gene are LGHNA and YNFKEQ. CDR3 amino acids: CASSQDHRAANTGELFF. In DNA, the CDR3 is TGTGCCAGCAGCCAAGATCATCGAGCGGCGAACACCGGGGAGCTGTTTTTT.

This clone was seen only a few times. In the same sample, other DNA sequences code for this CDR3. V gene TRBV7-3 combines with J gene TRBJ2-3, with D possibly matching TRBD2 (6 bases). CDR1 and CDR2 from the germline V gene are SGHTA and FQGTGA. This CDR3 is built from 14 residues. Trimming pared 2 bases from V and 0 bases from J, leaving 6 bases between. CDR3 region: CASSLAGSTDTQYF. The CDR3, as DNA: TGTGCCAGCAGCTTAGCGGGGAGCACAGATACGCAGTATTTT.

V is TRBV11-2 and J is TRBJ2-7; weak D call: TRBD2 (6 bases). CDR3 length equals 15 residues. CDR1 is SGHAT and CDR2 is FQNNGV in the germline V gene. The V end lost 6 bases, the J end lost 2 bases, and 17 bases lay between the germline ends. The CDR3: CASRHPGTSTYEQYF. DNA of the CDR3: TGTGCCAGCAGGCACCCAGGGACTTCCACCTACGAGCAGTACTTC.

The rearrangement uses TRBV3-1 (or the pseudogene TRBV3-2) and TRBJ1-4; a possible D gene is TRBD1 (5 bases). The CDR3 has 15 amino acids. Germline loops: CDR1 LGHDT, CDR2 YNNKEL (reference sequence). The V and J ends lost 4 bases and 0 bases respectively, with 9 bases between them. CDR3 nucleotide sequence: TGTGCCAGCAGCCCTACAGGCGCAACTAATGAAAAACTGTTTTTT. Translated, it gives CASSPTGATNEKLFF.

V is TRBV4-3 and J is TRBJ2-7; 9 bases agree with TRBD1. CDR1 is LGHNA and CDR2 is YSLEER in the germline V gene. The CDR3 is 15 amino acids. Trimming took 1 base from V and 6 from J; bases not matched to a gene: 7. Written as DNA, the CDR3 is TGCGCCAGCAGCCAAGGGGCGGACAGGGGACGCGAGCAGTACTTC. As protein: CASSQGADRGREQYF.

The J gene is TRBJ2-7, the V gene TRBV28, with 9 nucleotides matching TRBD2. The CDR3 is made up of 14 amino acids. Germline CDR1 reads MDHEN; CDR2 reads SYDVKM. V shed 7 bases, J shed 1 base, and the junction held 5 bases outside the gene matches. CDR3 loop: CASTSGGQSYEQYF. The CDR3, as DNA: TGTGCCAGCACGAGCGGGGGGCAGTCCTACGAGCAGTACTTC.

V usage is TRBV11-1 and J usage is TRBJ2-2; TRBD1 matches at 10 bases. This CDR3 contains 15 residues. Germline V gene data show CDR1 as SGHAT and CDR2 as FQDESV (reference sequence). V was clipped by 5 bases and J by 7 bases; unmatched bases: 7. The CDR3 reads CASSLWGQGNGELFF. CDR3 nucleotides: TGTGCCAGCAGCCTCTGGGGACAGGGGAACGGGGAGCTGTTTTTT.

This sequence joins TRBV4-2 and TRBJ1-5; maybe TRBD1 (5 bases). Germline lookup yields CDR1 LGHNA and CDR2 YNFKEQ. The CDR3 is 15 amino acids. The ends were cut back, 1 base at V and 6 bases at J, with 13 bases in the middle. The CDR3: CASSQVLQGSQPQHF. The CDR3 DNA reads as TGTGCCAGCAGCCAAGTTCTGCAGGGTAGTCAGCCCCAGCATTTT.

V gene TRBV7-9 combines with J gene TRBJ2-1; unclear D gene. CDR3 size: 13 residues. The V gene's germline CDR1 is SEHNR and CDR2 FQNEAQ (reference sequence). V lost 5 bases and J 7 bases, leaving 12 bases between the germline ends. The CDR3 reads CASSPRTANEQFF. In DNA, the CDR3 is TGTGCCAGCAGCCCCCGGACGGCGAATGAGCAGTTCTTC.

The chain couples TRBV7-9 to TRBJ2-5; no clear D gene. The CDR3 spans 13 residues. Germline CDR1 reads SEHNR; CDR2 reads FQNEAQ (reference sequence). V lost 6 bases and J lost 5, with 13 bases in between. CDR3: CASSPRPRETQYF. CDR3 DNA sequence: TGTGCCAGCAGTCCTCGCCCCAGGGAGACCCAGTACTTC.

The chain joins TRBV4-1 to TRBJ2-7; 11 nucleotides align to TRBD2. Trimming at V came to 0 bases and at J to 6 bases, leaving 13 bases not matched to a gene. Germline V gives CDR1 MGHRA, CDR2 YSYEKL. The CDR3 extends over 18 amino acids. CDR3 DNA: TGCGCCAGCAGCCAAGATCACTTTAGGCTAGCGGGAGGTGGCGAGCAGTACTTC. This encodes CASSQDHFRLAGGGEQYF.

The chain combines TRBV3-1 (or the pseudogene TRBV3-2) with TRBJ2-7, with TRBD2 as a possible D gene (5 bases). Germline V lookup: CDR1 LGHDT, CDR2 YNNKEL (reference sequence). V was shortened by 1 base and J by 12 bases, with 13 bases between the two germline ends. The CDR3 consists of 12 residues. CDR3 in DNA: TGTGCCAGCAGCCAAGGGGATAGCGCGCGGTACTTC. Amino acid sequence: CASSQGDSARYF.

In the case of this clone: The same CDR3 is also encoded by other DNA sequences in this sample. The chain uses TRBV28 and TRBJ2-2, with TRBD1 matching over 8 bases. The CDR3 sequence is 15 residues long. Germline V gene sequence: CDR1 MDHEN, CDR2 SYDVKM. Germline trimming cut 4 bases from V and 2 bases from J; bases unmatched to any gene: 3. The CDR3 sequence: CASSSGQGNTGELFF. CDR3 in DNA: TGTGCCAGCAGTTCAGGACAGGGAAACACCGGGGAGCTGTTTTTT.

This clone was recorded once. The gene calls are TRBV10-1 and TRBJ2-3; D unclear. There are 13 residues in the CDR3. The V gene lost 3 bases and the J gene lost 6 bases, with 10 bases spanning the gap. From germline, CDR1 is WNHNN and CDR2 SYGVQD (reference sequence). This CDR3 is CASSDQIRDTQYF. In nucleotides, the CDR3 is TGCGCCAGCAGTGACCAAATAAGGGATACGCAGTATTTT.

The CDR3 sequence: CASSLKGLAGGYNEQFF. The CDR3 DNA sequence: TGTGCCAGCAGCTTAAAGGGACTAGCGGGAGGGTACAATGAGCAGTTCTTC. V and J are TRBV7-3 and TRBJ2-1; 16 bases align to TRBD2. J gave up 4 bases and V 1 base, and 1 base lay outside the gene matches. The CDR3 is made up of 17 amino acids. Germline V lookup: CDR1 SGHTA, CDR2 FQGTGA.

This clone was recorded once. CDR3 sequence reads: CASSQAGQNYGYTF. Written as DNA, the CDR3 is TGCGCCAGCAGCCAAGCGGGACAAAACTATGGCTACACCTTC. The rearrangement joins TRBV4-1 to TRBJ1-2; the D gene is possibly TRBD1 (6 bases). The ends were cut back, 1 base at V and 2 bases at J, with 8 bases in the middle. From germline, CDR1 is MGHRA and CDR2 YSYEKL. The CDR3 extends over 14 amino acids.

The chain carries TRBV5-6 and TRBJ2-7, with TRBD2 matching over 12 bases. V trimming: 4 bases; J trimming: 5 bases; junction bases outside the gene matches: 13. The CDR3 sequence is 17 residues long. Per germline, CDR1 SGHDT and CDR2 YYEEEE. Written as DNA, the CDR3 is TGTGCCAGCAGCGAGTGGACTAGCGGGGTGGCGGGAGACGAGCAGTACTTC. Encoded protein: CASSEWTSGVAGDEQYF.

The chain employs TRBV4-3 and TRBJ2-7; D uncertain. V lost 0 bases, J lost 3 bases, and 9 bases lay in between. Germline V CDR1 and CDR2: LGHNA, YSLEER. CDR3 length: 14 amino acids. The CDR3 loop is CASSQDLGRYEQYF. The CDR3 DNA is TGCGCCAGCAGCCAAGATTTAGGTCGCTACGAGCAGTACTTC.

This rearrangement joins TRBV11-2 to TRBJ1-6; D possibly corresponds to TRBD1 (5 bases). CDR1 and CDR2 (germline): SGHAT, FQNNGV. Trimming stripped 4 bases from V and 10 bases from J, with 17 bases between. The CDR3 is 15 amino acids. CDR3 nucleotide sequence: TGTGCCAGCAGCTCAGGACTGGGGTGGGGGTCACCCCTCCACTTT. It encodes CASSSGLGWGSPLHF.

The chain uses TRBV28 and TRBJ2-7; D not certain. Trimming stripped 6 bases from V and 5 bases from J, with 11 bases between. The CDR3 loop spans 12 amino acids. Germline V lookup: CDR1 MDHEN, CDR2 SYDVKM. The CDR3 here is CASRKAVDEQYF. CDR3 in DNA: TGTGCCAGCAGGAAGGCCGTCGACGAGCAGTACTTC.

The chain has TRBV5-1 and TRBJ1-3; 9 bases line up with TRBD1. Germline V lookup: CDR1 SGHRS, CDR2 YFSETQ. After removal of 0 bases from V and 0 bases from J, the junction contained 7 bases not matched to a gene. The CDR3 has 18 amino acids. CDR3 region: CASSLDPTGGFSGNTIYF. As DNA, the CDR3 is TGCGCCAGCAGCTTGGACCCGACAGGGGGGTTCTCTGGAAACACCATATATTTT.

About this clone itself: Additional DNA sequences in this sample encode the identical CDR3. The chain couples TRBV27 to TRBJ2-7; D is unclear. V was clipped by 6 bases and J by 0 bases, with 9 bases between them. Looked up from germline, CDR1 is MNHEY and CDR2 is SMNVEV (reference sequence). This CDR3 comprises 13 residues. The CDR3 nucleotides are TGTGCCAGCAGCTTAAGGACCTCCTACGAGCAGTACTTC. This translates into CASSLRTSYEQYF.

This sequence joins TRBV3-1 (or the pseudogene TRBV3-2) and TRBJ2-1; 11 positions match TRBD2. The CDR3 covers 14 residues. V shed 3 bases and J 14 bases; nucleotides not matched to a gene: 9. The germline gives CDR1 LGHDT, CDR2 YNNKEL (reference sequence). DNA of the CDR3: TGTGCCAGCAGCCACGGGACTAGCGGTCGCTTGGAGTTCTTC. The encoded protein is CASSHGTSGRLEFF.